This T cell receptor beta chain was documented in a study of T-cell reconstitution after alpha-beta-depleted transplantation in children. Findings of the study overall: T-cell counts and diversity at one year following transplant were attributed mainly to newly produced T cells. It was surviving recipient T cells and thymic progenitors that gave some patients high TCRbeta diversity at day 60. Alpha-beta T cells about two months after transplant reportedly derived from several hundred expanded graft clones.

Preparation of the TCRbeta library involved a method that used unique molecular identifiers. TCRdb ran MiXCR on the PCR reads and lists one entry per CDR3 protein. Counted here are almost 250,000 distinct CDR3 sequences, 20% to 30% occurring once; the ten biggest clones make up 2.6%. This clonotype turned up a few times. Its antigen is currently unknown. With V trimmed by 1 base and J by 2 bases, 7 bases remained unmatched. The CDR3 runs to 18 residues. This TCR was sampled from a girl aged 2 to 9 with Fanconi anemia, due to receive a stem cell transplant. Sequenced material: PBMCs, taken before TCRalphabeta/CD19-depleted stem cell transplant. This chain uses TRBV12-3 or TRBV12-4 with TRBJ2-3; 12 nucleotides line up with TRBD2. In DNA form, the CDR3 reads TGTGCCAGCAGTTTAGTCTCTCTAGCGGGGGGGCCCACAGATACGCAGTATTTT. It specifies CASSLVSLAGGPTDTQYF.